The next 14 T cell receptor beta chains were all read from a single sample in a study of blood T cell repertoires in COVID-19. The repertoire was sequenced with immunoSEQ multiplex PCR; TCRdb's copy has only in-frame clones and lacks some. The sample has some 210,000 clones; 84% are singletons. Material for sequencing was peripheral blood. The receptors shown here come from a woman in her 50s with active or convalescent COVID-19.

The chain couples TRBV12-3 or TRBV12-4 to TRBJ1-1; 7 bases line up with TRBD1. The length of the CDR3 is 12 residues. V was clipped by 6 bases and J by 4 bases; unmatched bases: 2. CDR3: CASRTGSTEAFF. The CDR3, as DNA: TGTGCCAGCAGGACAGGGAGCACTGAAGCTTTCTTT.

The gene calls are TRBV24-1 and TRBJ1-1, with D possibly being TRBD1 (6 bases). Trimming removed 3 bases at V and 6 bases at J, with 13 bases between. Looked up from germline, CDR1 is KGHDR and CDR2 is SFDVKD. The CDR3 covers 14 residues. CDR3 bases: TGTGCCACCAGTGATACAGGGTTTTTGTCTGAAGCTTTCTTT. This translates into CATSDTGFLSEAFF.

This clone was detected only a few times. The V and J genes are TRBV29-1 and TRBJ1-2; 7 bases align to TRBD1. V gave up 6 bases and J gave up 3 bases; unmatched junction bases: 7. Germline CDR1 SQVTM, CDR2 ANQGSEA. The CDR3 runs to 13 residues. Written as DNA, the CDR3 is TGCAGCGTGACGACAGGGCTTGACTATGGCTACACCTTC. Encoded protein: CSVTTGLDYGYTF.

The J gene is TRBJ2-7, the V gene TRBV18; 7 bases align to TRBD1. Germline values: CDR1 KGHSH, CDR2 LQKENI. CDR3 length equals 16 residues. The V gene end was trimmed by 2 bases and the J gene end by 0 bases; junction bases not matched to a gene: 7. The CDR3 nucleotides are TGTGCCAGCTCACCAGAGACAGGGATGAGCTCCTACGAGCAGTACTTC. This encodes CASSPETGMSSYEQYF.

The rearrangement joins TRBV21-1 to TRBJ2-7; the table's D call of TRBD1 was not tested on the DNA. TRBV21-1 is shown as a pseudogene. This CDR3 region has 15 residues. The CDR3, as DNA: TGTGCCAGCAGCAAAAGGGGGACAGGGCGATACGAGCAGTACGTC. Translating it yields CASSKRGTGRYEQYV.

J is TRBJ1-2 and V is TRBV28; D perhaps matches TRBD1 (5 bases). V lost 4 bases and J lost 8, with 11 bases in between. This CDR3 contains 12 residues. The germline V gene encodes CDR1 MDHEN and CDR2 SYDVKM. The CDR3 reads CASSSRVEGYTF. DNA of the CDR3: TGTGCCAGCAGTTCCAGGGTGGAAGGCTACACCTTC.

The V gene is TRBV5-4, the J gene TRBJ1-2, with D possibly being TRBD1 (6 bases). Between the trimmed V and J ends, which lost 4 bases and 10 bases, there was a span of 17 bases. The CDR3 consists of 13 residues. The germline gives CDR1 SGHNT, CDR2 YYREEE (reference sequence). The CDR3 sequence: CASSQGQGKDYTF. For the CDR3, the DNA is TGTGCCAGCAGCCAAGGGCAGGGGAAGGACTACACCTTC. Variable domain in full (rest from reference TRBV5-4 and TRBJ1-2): ETGVTQSPTHLIKTRGQQVTLRCSSQSGHNTVSWYQQALGQGPQFIFQYYREEENGRGNFPPRFSGLQFPNYSSELNVNALELDDSALYLCASSQGQGKDYTFGSGTRLTVV.

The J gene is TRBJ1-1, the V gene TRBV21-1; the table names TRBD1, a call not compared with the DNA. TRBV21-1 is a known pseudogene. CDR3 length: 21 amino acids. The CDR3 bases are TGTGCCAGCAGCAAATCGGTGGGACAGTCATCAACTACCTTCATGAACACTGAAGCTTTCTTT. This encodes CASSKSVGQSSTTFMNTEAFF.

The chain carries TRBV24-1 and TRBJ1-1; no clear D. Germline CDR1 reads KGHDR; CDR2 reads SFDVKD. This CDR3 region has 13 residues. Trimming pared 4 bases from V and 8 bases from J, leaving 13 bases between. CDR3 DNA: TGTGCCACCAGTGACCACAGTGGGTTGGAAGCTTTCTTT. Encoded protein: CATSDHSGLEAFF.

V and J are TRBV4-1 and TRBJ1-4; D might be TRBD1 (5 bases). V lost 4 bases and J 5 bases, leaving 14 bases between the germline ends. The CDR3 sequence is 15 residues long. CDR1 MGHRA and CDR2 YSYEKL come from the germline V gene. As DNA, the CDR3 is TGCGCCAGCAGCCGCACGACAGCCTCAAATGAAAAACTGTTTTTT. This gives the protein CASSRTTASNEKLFF.

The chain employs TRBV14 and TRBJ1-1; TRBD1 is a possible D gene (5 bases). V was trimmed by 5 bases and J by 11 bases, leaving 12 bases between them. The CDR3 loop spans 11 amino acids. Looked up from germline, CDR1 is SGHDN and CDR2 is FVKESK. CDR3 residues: CASSNSRGAFF. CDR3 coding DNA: TGTGCCAGCAGCAACTCCCGGGGGGCTTTCTTT.

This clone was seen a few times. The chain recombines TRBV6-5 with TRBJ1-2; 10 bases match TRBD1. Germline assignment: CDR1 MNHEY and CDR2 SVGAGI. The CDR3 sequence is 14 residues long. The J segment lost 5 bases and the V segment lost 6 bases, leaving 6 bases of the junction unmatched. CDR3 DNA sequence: TGTGCCAGCAGCGCGGGACAGGGGATTTATGGCTACACCTTC. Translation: CASSAGQGIYGYTF.

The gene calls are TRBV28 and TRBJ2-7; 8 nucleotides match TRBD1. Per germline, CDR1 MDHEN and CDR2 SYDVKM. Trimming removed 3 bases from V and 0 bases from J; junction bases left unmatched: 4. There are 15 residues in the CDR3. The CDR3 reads CASSLTGAHSYEQYF. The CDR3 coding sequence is TGTGCCAGCAGTTTGACAGGGGCCCACTCCTACGAGCAGTACTTC.

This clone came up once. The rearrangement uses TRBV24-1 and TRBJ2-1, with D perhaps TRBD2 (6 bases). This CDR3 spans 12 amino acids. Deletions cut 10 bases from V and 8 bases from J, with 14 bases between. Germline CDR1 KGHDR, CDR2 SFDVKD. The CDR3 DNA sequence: TGTGCCACTTCGGGGGACGCGGATGAGCAGTTCTTC. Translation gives CATSGDADEQFF.